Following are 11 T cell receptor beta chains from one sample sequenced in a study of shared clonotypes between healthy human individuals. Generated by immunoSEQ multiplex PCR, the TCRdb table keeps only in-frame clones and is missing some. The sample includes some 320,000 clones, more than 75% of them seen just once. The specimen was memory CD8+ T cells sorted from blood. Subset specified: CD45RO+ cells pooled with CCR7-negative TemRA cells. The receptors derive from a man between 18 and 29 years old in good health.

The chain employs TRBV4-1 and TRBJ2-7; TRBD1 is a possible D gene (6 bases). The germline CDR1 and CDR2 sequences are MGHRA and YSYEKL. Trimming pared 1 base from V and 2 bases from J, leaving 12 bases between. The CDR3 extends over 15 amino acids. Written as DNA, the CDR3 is TGCGCCAGCAGCCAAGTAAAACAGGGCACCTACGAGCAGTACTTC. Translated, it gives CASSQVKQGTYEQYF.

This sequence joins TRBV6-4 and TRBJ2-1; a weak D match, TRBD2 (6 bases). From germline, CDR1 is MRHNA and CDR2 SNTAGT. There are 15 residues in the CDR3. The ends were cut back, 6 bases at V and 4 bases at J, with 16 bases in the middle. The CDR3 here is CASSPRGTTYNEQFF. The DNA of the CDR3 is TGTGCCAGCAGCCCCCGCGGGACGACATACAATGAGCAGTTCTTC.

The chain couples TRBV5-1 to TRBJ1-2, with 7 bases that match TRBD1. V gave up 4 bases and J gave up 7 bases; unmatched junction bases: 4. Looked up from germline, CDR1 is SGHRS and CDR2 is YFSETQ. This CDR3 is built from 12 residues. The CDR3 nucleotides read TGCGCCAGCAGCGGCGACAGGGCTGGCTACACCTTC. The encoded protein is CASSGDRAGYTF.

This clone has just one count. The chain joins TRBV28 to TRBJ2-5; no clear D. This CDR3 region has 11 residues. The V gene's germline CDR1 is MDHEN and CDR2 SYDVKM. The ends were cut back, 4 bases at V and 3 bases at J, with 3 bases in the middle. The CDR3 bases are TGTGCCAGCAGTTCAGAAGAGACCCAGTACTTC. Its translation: CASSSEETQYF. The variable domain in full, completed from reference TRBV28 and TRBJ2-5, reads DVKVTQSSRYLVKRTGEKVFLECVQDMDHENMFWYRQDPGLGLRLIYFSYDVKMKEKGDIPEGYSVSREKKERFSLILESASTNQTSMYLCASSSEETQYFGPGTRLLVL.

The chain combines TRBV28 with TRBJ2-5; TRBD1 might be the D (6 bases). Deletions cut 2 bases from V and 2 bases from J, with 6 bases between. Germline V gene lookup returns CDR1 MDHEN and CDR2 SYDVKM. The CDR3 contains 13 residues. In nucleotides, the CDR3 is TGTGCCAGCAGTTTAAGGGGGCAAGAGACCCAGTACTTC. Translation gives CASSLRGQETQYF. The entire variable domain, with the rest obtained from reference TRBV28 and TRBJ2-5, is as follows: DVKVTQSSRYLVKRTGEKVFLECVQDMDHENMFWYRQDPGLGLRLIYFSYDVKMKEKGDIPEGYSVSREKKERFSLILESASTNQTSMYLCASSLRGQETQYFGPGTRLLVL.

CDR3 amino acids: CASSLSQGTSGRISYNEQFF. DNA for the CDR3: TGTGCCAGCAGTTTATCCCAAGGGACTAGCGGCAGGATCTCTTACAATGAGCAGTTCTTC. The chain recombines TRBV27 with TRBJ2-1; 11 bases are a match to TRBD2. This CDR3 is built from 20 residues. From germline, CDR1 is MNHEY and CDR2 SMNVEV (reference sequence). V lost 0 bases and J lost 4; bases outside the gene matches: 14.

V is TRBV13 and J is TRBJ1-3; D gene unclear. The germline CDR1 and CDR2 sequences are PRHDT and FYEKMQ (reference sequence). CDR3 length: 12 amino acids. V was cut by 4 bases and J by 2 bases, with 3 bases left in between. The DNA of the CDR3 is TGTGCCAGCAGCTGGGCTGGAAACACCATATATTTT. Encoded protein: CASSWAGNTIYF.

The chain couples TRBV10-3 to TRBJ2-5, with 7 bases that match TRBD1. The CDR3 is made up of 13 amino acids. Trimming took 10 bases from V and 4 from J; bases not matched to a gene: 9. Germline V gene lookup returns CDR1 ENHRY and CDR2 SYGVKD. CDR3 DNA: TGTGCCACAACGTGGGACAGAGGAGAGACCCAGTACTTC. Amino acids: CATTWDRGETQYF.

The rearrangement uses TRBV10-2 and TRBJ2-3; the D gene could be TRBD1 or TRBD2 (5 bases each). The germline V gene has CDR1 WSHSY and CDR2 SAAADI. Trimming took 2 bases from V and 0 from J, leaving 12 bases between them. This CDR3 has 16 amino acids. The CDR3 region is CASSEPGTLSTDTQYF. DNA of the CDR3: TGCGCCAGCAGTGAGCCCGGGACCCTTAGCACAGATACGCAGTATTTT.

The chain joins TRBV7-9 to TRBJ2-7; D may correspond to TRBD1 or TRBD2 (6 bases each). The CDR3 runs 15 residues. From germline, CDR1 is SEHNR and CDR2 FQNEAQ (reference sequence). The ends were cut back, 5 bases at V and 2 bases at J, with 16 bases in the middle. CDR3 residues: CASSPHRGDPYEQYF. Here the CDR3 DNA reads TGTGCCAGCAGCCCGCATAGGGGGGATCCCTACGAGCAGTACTTC.

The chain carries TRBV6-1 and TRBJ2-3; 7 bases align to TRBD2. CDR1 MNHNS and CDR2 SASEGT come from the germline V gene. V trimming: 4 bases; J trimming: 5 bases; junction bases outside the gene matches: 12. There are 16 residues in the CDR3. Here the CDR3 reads CASSVGAGLTIDTQYF. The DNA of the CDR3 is TGTGCCAGCAGTGTCGGGGCGGGACTAACAATAGATACGCAGTATTTT.